Following are 8 T cell receptor beta chains from one sample sequenced in a study of T cells after posttransplantation cyclophosphamide. Sequenced by immunoSEQ multiplex PCR; TCRdb stores in-frame clones only, minus some. The sample contains about 19,000 clones, over 80% of which appear only once. Sequencing was performed on memory CD4+ T cells sorted from blood. The receptors derive from a man aged 25-45 years in good health and a related stem cell transplant donor.

The V call is TRBV5-6, the J call TRBJ1-2; maybe TRBD1 (5 bases). CDR1 is SGHDT, CDR2 YYEEEE, per germline. The CDR3 is 14 residues long. Trimming left V 4 bases short and J 3 bases short, with 13 bases between. The CDR3 DNA reads as TGTGCCAGCAGCCGCACGGGGGTAGACTATGGCTACACCTTC. It is translated as CASSRTGVDYGYTF.

The chain recombines TRBV6-5 with TRBJ1-6; 9 bases line up with TRBD1. V was pared by 7 bases and J by 7 bases, with 5 bases of the junction left unmatched. CDR1 and CDR2 (germline): MNHEY, SVGAGI. The CDR3 has 14 residues. The CDR3 DNA follows: TGTGCCAGCAACGAAGACAGGGGGAATTCACCCCTCCACTTT. Amino acids: CASNEDRGNSPLHF.

The chain has TRBV4-3 and TRBJ2-5; 8 nucleotides match TRBD2. CDR3 length: 15 residues. Looked up from germline, CDR1 is LGHNA and CDR2 is YSLEER. V lost 1 base and J lost 4; bases outside the gene matches: 5. Written as DNA, the CDR3 is TGCGCCAGCAGCCAAGTGGTAGCGGGGACAGAGACCCAGTACTTC. Amino acid sequence: CASSQVVAGTETQYF.

The V call is TRBV5-1, the J call TRBJ1-1; D call uncertain. The V and J ends lost 0 bases and 1 base respectively, with 10 bases between them. Germline assignment: CDR1 SGHRS and CDR2 YFSETQ. CDR3 size: 15 residues. DNA of the CDR3: TGCGCCAGCAGCTTGGGCGATCGGGGGAACACTGAAGCTTTCTTT. Residues: CASSLGDRGNTEAFF.

This clone was counted between two and nine times. The genes are TRBV10-2 and TRBJ1-5; tentative D call: TRBD1 (5 bases). Germline V gene lookup returns CDR1 WSHSY and CDR2 SAAADI. This CDR3 has 16 amino acids. The germline V and J ends were trimmed by 2 bases and 4 bases, with 15 bases remaining between them. This CDR3 reads CASSEPTGTRNQPQHF. In DNA, the CDR3 is TGCGCCAGCAGTGAGCCAACCGGGACTAGGAATCAGCCCCAGCATTTT.

This sequence joins TRBV6-1 and TRBJ1-5; 7 nucleotides line up with TRBD1. Germline CDR1 and CDR2: MNHNS and SASEGT. Losses at the gene ends were 8 bases for V and 1 base for J; bases not matched to a gene: 5. This CDR3 spans 14 amino acids. This CDR3 reads CASDRDGSNQPQHF. The CDR3 DNA reads as TGTGCCAGCGACAGGGATGGAAGCAATCAGCCCCAGCATTTT.

The chain links TRBV25-1 to TRBJ2-7; 9 bases line up with TRBD1. The ends lost 4 bases at V and 5 bases at J; junction bases unmatched: 18. The CDR3 sequence is 18 residues long. The germline CDR1 and CDR2 sequences are MGHDK and SYGVNS. In DNA form, the CDR3 reads TGTGCCAGCAGTGCAAACGGAGGACAGGGGTTAGGGGTACACGAGCAGTACTTC. This codes for CASSANGGQGLGVHEQYF.

The chain employs TRBV6-4 and TRBJ1-1; maybe TRBD1 (6 bases). The CDR3 is 14 residues long. Per the germline V gene, CDR1 is MRHNA and CDR2 is SNTAGT. V was clipped by 3 bases and J by 4 bases, with 12 bases between them. In DNA form, the CDR3 reads TGTGCCAGCAGTGAGCAAGGGGGAAGCACTGAAGCTTTCTTT. This gives the protein CASSEQGGSTEAFF.